The next 9 T cell receptor beta chains were all read from a single sample in a study of blood T cell repertoires in COVID-19. The assay was immunoSEQ multiplex PCR, and TCRdb's table has in-frame clones only and misses some. The repertoire has under 400,000 clones, about 88% of them found once; the top ten carry just over 1%. Sequencing was done on a sample of PBMCs or T cells enriched from blood (not recorded which). Receptor source: a woman under 40 who had been exposed to COVID-19.

The rearrangement uses TRBV27 and TRBJ2-5, with 9 bases aligning to TRBD2. CDR3 size: 15 residues. The junction had 4 bases not matched to a gene; V was cut back by 1 base and J by 4 bases. CDR1 is MNHEY, CDR2 SMNVEV, per germline (reference sequence). The CDR3 bases are TGTGCCAGCAGTTTATTAGCGGGAGCGGGAGAGACCCAGTACTTC. Amino acid sequence: CASSLLAGAGETQYF.

This chain links TRBV29-1 with TRBJ1-2; 9 bases line up with TRBD1. Germline CDR1 is SQVTM and CDR2 is ANQGSEA. V lost 7 bases and J lost 6; bases outside the gene matches: 12. CDR3 length: 14 amino acids. The CDR3 nucleotides are TGCAGCGACATGACTGGACAGGGGAGGGATGGCTACACCTTC. This translates into CSDMTGQGRDGYTF.

This clone was picked up a small number of times. This chain joins TRBV30 and TRBJ2-7; 9 bases match TRBD1. The trim removed 4 bases at V and 6 bases at J, leaving 4 bases unmatched. Germline V CDR1 and CDR2: GTSNPN, SVGIG (reference sequence). The CDR3 has 12 amino acids. The CDR3 loop is CAWKQGAREQYF. The CDR3 bases are TGTGCCTGGAAACAGGGGGCGCGCGAGCAGTACTTC.

The rearrangement uses TRBV27 and TRBJ1-4; D not certain. Trimming took 6 bases from V and 0 from J, leaving 11 bases between them. Germline V gives CDR1 MNHEY, CDR2 SMNVEV (reference sequence). The CDR3 has 15 amino acids. CDR3 coding DNA: TGTGCCAGCAGCACCCTTCGAGCAACTAATGAAAAACTGTTTTTT. It is translated as CASSTLRATNEKLFF.

The chain is built from TRBV19 and TRBJ1-1; D is perhaps TRBD1 (5 bases). The CDR3 covers 14 residues. Germline assignment: CDR1 LNHDA and CDR2 SQIVND (reference sequence). V gave up 7 bases and J gave up 3 bases, with 15 bases separating them. Here the CDR3 reads CASTGPWGHTEAFF. The CDR3, as DNA: TGTGCCAGTACCGGTCCCTGGGGCCACACTGAAGCTTTCTTT.

The CDR3 DNA sequence: TGTGCCAGCTTCTCAGTAAGCTCCTACGAGCAGTACTTC. Its translation is CASFSVSSYEQYF. This chain connects TRBV6-5 to TRBJ2-7; D remains unclear. V was shortened by 8 bases and J by 0 bases, with 11 bases between the two germline ends. The CDR3 has 13 residues. CDR1 and CDR2 (germline): MNHEY, SVGAGI.

This chain uses TRBV20-1 with TRBJ2-3, with 11 bases lining up with TRBD2. Looked up from germline, CDR1 is DFQATT and CDR2 is SNEGSKA (reference sequence). This CDR3 spans 16 amino acids. After removal of 3 bases from V and 1 base from J, the junction contained 6 bases not matched to a gene. CDR3 amino acids: CSASSGRADGTDTQYF. The DNA of the CDR3 is TGCAGTGCTAGTAGCGGGAGGGCCGACGGCACAGATACGCAGTATTTT.

The rearrangement joins TRBV19 to TRBJ1-6; 9 bases agree with TRBD1. Germline trimming cut 8 bases from V and 8 bases from J; bases unmatched to any gene: 4. Germline assignment: CDR1 LNHDA and CDR2 SQIVND (reference sequence). The length of the CDR3 is 13 residues. As DNA, the CDR3 is TGTGCCAGTGGCCGGGACAGGGATTCACCCCTCCACTTT. It translates to CASGRDRDSPLHF.

The rearrangement links TRBV9 to TRBJ1-1, with 9 bases fitting TRBD1. This CDR3 region has 15 residues. Losses at the gene ends were 4 bases for V and 3 bases for J; bases not matched to a gene: 7. Germline CDR1 SGDLS, CDR2 YYNGEE. CDR3 protein: CASSIRQGGDTEAFF. The CDR3 nucleotides are TGTGCCAGCAGCATCCGACAGGGGGGGGACACTGAAGCTTTCTTT. The full variable domain, with the rest looked up from reference TRBV9 and TRBJ1-1, is DSGVTQTPKHLITATGQRVTLRCSPRSGDLSVYWYQQSLDQGLQFLIQYYNGEERAKGNILERFSAQQFPDLHSELNLSSLELGDSALYFCASSIRQGGDTEAFFGQGTRLTVV.